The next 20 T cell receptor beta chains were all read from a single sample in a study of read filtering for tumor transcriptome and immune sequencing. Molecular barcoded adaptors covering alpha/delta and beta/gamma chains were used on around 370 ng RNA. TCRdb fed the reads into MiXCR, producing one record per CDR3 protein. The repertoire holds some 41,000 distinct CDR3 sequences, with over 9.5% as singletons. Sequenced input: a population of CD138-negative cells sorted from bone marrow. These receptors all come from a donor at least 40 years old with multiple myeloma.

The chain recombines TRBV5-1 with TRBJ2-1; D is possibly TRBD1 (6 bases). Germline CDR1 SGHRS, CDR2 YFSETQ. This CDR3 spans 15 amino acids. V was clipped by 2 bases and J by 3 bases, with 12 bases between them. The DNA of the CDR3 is TGCGCCAGCAGCTTTGAGACAGGCGTCTACAATGAGCAGTTCTTC. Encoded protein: CASSFETGVYNEQFF.

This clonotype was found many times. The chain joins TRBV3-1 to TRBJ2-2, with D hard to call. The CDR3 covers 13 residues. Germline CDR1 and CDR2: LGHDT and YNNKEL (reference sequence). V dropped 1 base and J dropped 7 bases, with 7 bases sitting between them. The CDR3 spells CASSQGVSGELFF. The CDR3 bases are TGTGCCAGCAGCCAAGGGGTTAGCGGGGAGCTGTTTTTT.

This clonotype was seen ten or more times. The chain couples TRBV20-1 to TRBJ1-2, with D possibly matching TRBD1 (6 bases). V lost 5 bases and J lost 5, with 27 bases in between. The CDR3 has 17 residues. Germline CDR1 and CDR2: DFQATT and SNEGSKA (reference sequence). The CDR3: CSAGSPGGAMEVYGYTF. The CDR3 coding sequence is TGCAGTGCTGGTTCTCCTGGGGGGGCGATGGAGGTGTATGGCTACACCTTC.

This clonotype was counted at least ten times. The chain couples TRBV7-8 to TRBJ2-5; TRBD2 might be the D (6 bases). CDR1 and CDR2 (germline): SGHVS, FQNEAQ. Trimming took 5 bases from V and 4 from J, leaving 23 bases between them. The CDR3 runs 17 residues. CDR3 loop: CASSLDMEGLGPETQYF. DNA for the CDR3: TGTGCCAGCAGCCTAGATATGGAGGGATTAGGCCCAGAGACCCAGTACTTC.

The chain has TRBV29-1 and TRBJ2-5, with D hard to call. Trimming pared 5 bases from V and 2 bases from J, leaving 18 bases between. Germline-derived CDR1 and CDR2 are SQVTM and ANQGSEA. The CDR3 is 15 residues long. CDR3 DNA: TGCAGCGTTTACGCCGCCCGGATAGGGCAAGAGACCCAGTACTTC. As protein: CSVYAARIGQETQYF.

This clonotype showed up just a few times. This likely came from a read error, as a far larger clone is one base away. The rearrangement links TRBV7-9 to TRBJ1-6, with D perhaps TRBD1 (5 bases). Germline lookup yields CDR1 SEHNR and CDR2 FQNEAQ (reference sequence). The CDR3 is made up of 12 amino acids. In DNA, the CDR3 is TGTGCCAGCAGCGCCGGGACCGACACCCGTGCCTTT. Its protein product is CASSAGTDTRAF.

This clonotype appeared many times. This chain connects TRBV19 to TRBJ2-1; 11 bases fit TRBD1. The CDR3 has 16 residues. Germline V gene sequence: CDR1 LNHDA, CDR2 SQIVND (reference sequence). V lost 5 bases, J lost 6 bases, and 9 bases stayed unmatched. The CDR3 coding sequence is TGTGCCAGTAGTTCCCGGACAGGGGGCTATGGCAATGAGCAGTTCTTC. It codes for CASSSRTGGYGNEQFF.

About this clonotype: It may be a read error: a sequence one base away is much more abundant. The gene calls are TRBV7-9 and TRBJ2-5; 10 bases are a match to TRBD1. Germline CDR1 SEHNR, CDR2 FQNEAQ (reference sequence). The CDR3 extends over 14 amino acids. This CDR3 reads CANRDRGQKETQCF. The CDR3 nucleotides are TGTGCCAACCGGGACAGGGGACAAAAAGAGACCCAGTGCTTC.

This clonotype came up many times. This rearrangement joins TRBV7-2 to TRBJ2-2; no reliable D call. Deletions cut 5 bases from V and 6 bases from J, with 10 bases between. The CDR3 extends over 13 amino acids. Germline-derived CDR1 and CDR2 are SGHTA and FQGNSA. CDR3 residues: CASSRNMAGELFF. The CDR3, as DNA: TGTGCCAGCAGCAGAAACATGGCCGGGGAGCTGTTTTTT.

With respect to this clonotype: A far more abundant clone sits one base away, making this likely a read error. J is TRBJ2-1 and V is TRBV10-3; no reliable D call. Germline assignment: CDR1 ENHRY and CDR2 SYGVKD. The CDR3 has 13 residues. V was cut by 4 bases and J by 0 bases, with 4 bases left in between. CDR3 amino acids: CAISVSSYNEQFF. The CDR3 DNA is TGTGCCATCAGTGTGAGCTCCTACAATGAGCAGTTCTTC.

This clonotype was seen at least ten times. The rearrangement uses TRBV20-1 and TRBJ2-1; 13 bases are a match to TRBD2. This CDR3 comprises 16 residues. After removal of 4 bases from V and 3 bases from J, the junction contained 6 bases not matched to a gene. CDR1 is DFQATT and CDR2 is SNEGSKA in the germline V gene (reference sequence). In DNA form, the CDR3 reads TGCAGTGCTAACCGACTAGCGGGGGGCATCTACAATGAGCAGTTCTTC. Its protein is CSANRLAGGIYNEQFF.

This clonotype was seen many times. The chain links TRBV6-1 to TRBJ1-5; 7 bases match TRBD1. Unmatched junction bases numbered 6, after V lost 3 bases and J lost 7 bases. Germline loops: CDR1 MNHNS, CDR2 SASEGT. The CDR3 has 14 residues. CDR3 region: CASSDTGVGQPQHF. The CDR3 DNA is TGTGCCAGCAGTGACACAGGGGTAGGGCAGCCCCAGCATTTT.

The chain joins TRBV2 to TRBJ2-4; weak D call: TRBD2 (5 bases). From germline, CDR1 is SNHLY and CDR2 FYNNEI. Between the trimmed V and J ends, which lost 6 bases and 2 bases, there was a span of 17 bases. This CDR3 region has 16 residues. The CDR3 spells CASRDIKEATKNIQYF. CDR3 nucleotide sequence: TGTGCCAGCAGGGATATAAAGGAGGCAACCAAAAACATTCAGTACTTC.

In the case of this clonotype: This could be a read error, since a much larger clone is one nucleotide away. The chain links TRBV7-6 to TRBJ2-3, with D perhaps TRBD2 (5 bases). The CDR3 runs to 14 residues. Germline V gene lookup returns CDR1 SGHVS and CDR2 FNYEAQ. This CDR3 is CTSSLLSQGGTQYF. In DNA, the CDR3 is TGTACCAGCAGCCTCCTCTCCCAAGGAGGTACGCAGTATTTT.

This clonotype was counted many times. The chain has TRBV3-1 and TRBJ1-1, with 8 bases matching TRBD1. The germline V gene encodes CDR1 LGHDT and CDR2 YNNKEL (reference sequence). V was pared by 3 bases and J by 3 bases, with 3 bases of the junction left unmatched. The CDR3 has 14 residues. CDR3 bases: TGTGCCAGCAGCCACAGACAGGGGCACACTGAAGCTTTCTTT. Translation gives CASSHRQGHTEAFF. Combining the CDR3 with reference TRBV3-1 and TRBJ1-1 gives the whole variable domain DTAVSQTPKYLVTQMGNDKSIKCEQNLGHDTMYWYKQDSKKFLKIMFSYNNKELIINETVPNRFSPKSPDKAHLNLHINSLELGDSAVYFCASSHRQGHTEAFFGQGTRLTVV.

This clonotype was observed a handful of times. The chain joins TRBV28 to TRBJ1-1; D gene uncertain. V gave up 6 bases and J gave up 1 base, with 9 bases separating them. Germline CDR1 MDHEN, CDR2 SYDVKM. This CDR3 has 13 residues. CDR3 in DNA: TGTGCCAGCAGCTTCTATTCGAACACTGAAGCTTTCTTT. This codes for CASSFYSNTEAFF.

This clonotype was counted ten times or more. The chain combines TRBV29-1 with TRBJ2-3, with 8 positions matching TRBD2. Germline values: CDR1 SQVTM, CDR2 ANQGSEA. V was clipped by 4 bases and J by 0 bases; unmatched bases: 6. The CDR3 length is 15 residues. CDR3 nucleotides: TGCAGCGTTGGGGGGACTAGAACTAGCACAGATACGCAGTATTTT. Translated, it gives CSVGGTRTSTDTQYF.

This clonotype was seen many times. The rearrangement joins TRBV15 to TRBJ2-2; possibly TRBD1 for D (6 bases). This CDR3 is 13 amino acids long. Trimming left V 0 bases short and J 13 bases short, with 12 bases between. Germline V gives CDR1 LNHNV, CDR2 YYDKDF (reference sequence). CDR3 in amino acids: CATSRDSDRPLFF. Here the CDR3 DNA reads TGTGCCACCAGCAGAGATTCTGACAGGCCGCTGTTTTTT.

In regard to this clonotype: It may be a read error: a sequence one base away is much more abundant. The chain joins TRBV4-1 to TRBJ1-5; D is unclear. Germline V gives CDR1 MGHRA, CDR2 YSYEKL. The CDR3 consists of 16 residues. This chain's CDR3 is CASSQDEGGSSQPQHF. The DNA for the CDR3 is TGCGCCAGCAGCCAAGATGAGGGAGGAAGCAGTCAGCCCCAGCATTTT.

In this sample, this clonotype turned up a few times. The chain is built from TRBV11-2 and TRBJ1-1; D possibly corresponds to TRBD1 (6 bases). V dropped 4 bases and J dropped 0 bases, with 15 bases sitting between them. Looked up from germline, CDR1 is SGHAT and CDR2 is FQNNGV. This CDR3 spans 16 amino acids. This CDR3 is CASSYRVRGMNTEAFF. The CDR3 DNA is TGTGCCAGCAGCTACCGAGTCAGGGGAATGAACACTGAAGCTTTCTTT.